This T cell receptor beta chain is drawn from a study of cytomegalovirus exposure and HLA in healthy donors. Overall study context: About 79% of 398 genotyped donors fell in the Caucasian-associated ancestry cluster. Study-wide results and limits: In vitro, three CMV-associated chains proved specific for CMV antigens. In a later analysis, 16,951 TCR beta sequences were associated with HLA alleles at 0.05 false discovery rate.

As regards this clone: Antigen specificity is unknown.

This CDR3 contains 12 residues. Losses at the gene ends were 5 bases for V and 7 bases for J; bases not matched to a gene: 5. Germline V lookup: CDR1 MNHNS, CDR2 SASEGT. Amplification used 60 Vbeta primers and 13 Jbeta primers. Measured with immunoSEQ multiplex PCR; TCRdb has only the in-frame clones, and not every one. This repertoire shows approximately 160,000 clones, over 65% found once; its top ten account for roughly 2.7%. The clonotype comes from a woman aged 40 to 49 in good health and CMV-seropositive. The sequencing input was PBMCs. The chain uses TRBV6-1 and TRBJ2-7; TRBD1 matches at 7 bases. The CDR3 loop reads CASSKGQREQYF. CDR3 sequence (DNA): TGTGCCAGCAGTAAGGGACAGCGAGAGCAGTACTTC.